A selection of T cell receptor beta chains follows, all from one sample in a study of T cell responses to AZD1222 COVID-19 vaccine. Measured with immunoSEQ multiplex PCR; TCRdb has only the in-frame clones, and not every one. This table has over 130,000 clones, more than 85% appearing once. The material was peripheral blood, obtained 28 days after the second AZD1222 dose. These receptors were obtained from an adult who received the AZD1222 COVID-19 vaccine. The conserved cysteine and the conserved F or W are not part of the CDR3 here. The order of the fields is D gene, J gene, V gene, CDR3 protein. The D gene is left open where the match is weak.

D gene: -; J gene: TRBJ1-3; V gene: TRBV5-1; CDR3 protein: ASSLQGRSSGNTIY
D gene: TRBD1; J gene: TRBJ1-5; V gene: TRBV27; CDR3 protein: ASSATGQPGGGPQH
D gene: -; J gene: TRBJ1-2; V gene: TRBV28; CDR3 protein: ASSLGTLYGYT
D gene: TRBD1; J gene: TRBJ2-1; V gene: TRBV24-1; CDR3 protein: ATSADTGGNHPEQF
D gene: TRBD2; J gene: TRBJ2-5; V gene: TRBV12-3/TRBV12-4; CDR3 protein: ASSPSGVETQY
D gene: -; J gene: TRBJ2-2; V gene: TRBV18; CDR3 protein: ASSAGQTRSTGELF
D gene: TRBD2; J gene: TRBJ2-2; V gene: TRBV13; CDR3 protein: ASSLGGLAPGNGELF
D gene: -; J gene: TRBJ2-3; V gene: TRBV4-3; CDR3 protein: ASSQGDTQY
D gene: -; J gene: TRBJ2-1; V gene: TRBV7-2; CDR3 protein: ASSLASDNEQF
D gene: -; J gene: TRBJ1-2; V gene: TRBV30; CDR3 protein: AWSGGYGYT
D gene: -; J gene: TRBJ1-5; V gene: TRBV28; CDR3 protein: ASSLQTSNQPQH
D gene: TRBD2; J gene: TRBJ2-7; V gene: TRBV7-8; CDR3 protein: ASSWTVTSGRVPYEQY
D gene: TRBD1; J gene: TRBJ2-7; V gene: TRBV13; CDR3 protein: ASSPSRTGRHEQY
D gene: -; J gene: TRBJ2-4; V gene: TRBV5-1; CDR3 protein: ASSPSNPLVDIQY
D gene: TRBD2; J gene: TRBJ2-3; V gene: TRBV4-1; CDR3 protein: ASSQASGGTDTQY
D gene: -; J gene: TRBJ1-2; V gene: TRBV28; CDR3 protein: ASSSNTAVQNYGYT
D gene: -; J gene: TRBJ1-3; V gene: TRBV5-4; CDR3 protein: ASSLDRSSGNTIY
D gene: -; J gene: TRBJ1-2; V gene: TRBV5-1; CDR3 protein: ASSLTTGSYGYT
D gene: -; J gene: TRBJ1-5; V gene: TRBV4-1; CDR3 protein: ASRPQGYNQPQH
D gene: -; J gene: TRBJ1-4; V gene: TRBV29-1; CDR3 protein: SVGTSQHEKLF
D gene: TRBD2; J gene: TRBJ2-1; V gene: TRBV5-1; CDR3 protein: ASSIGLAGVSYNEQF
D gene: -; J gene: TRBJ2-7; V gene: TRBV3-1/TRBV3-2; CDR3 protein: ASSQTGALYEQY
D gene: TRBD1; J gene: TRBJ1-5; V gene: TRBV12-5; CDR3 protein: ASGLVLRTGGINQPQH
D gene: -; J gene: TRBJ2-2; V gene: TRBV6-1; CDR3 protein: ASSERSLNTGELF
D gene: -; J gene: TRBJ1-1; V gene: TRBV10-2; CDR3 protein: ASTVRVNTEAF
D gene: TRBD2; J gene: TRBJ2-7; V gene: TRBV9; CDR3 protein: ASSVEASGYYEQY
D gene: -; J gene: TRBJ1-1; V gene: TRBV7-2; CDR3 protein: ASSLIITAQNTEAF
D gene: -; J gene: TRBJ2-3; V gene: TRBV7-7; CDR3 protein: ASSLGPGSTDTQY